A single sample is the source of the 27 T cell receptor beta chains below, sequenced in a study of a mutant IDH1 vaccine in newly diagnosed glioma. Measured with immunoSEQ multiplex PCR; TCRdb has only the in-frame clones, and not every one. Of about 68,000 clones listed, 60% to 85% are singletons. Time point reported: baseline, week 1 (first vaccination visit). Treatment of the sample: pre-vaccination baseline after standard-of-care therapy. The sample here was PBMCs, taken from a glioma patient treated with radiotherapy, temozolomide or both. These receptors all stem from a man in his forties or fifties with glioma.

The gene calls are TRBV5-1 and TRBJ1-1; D possibly corresponds to TRBD1 (5 bases). The CDR3 covers 15 residues. Germline CDR1 SGHRS, CDR2 YFSETQ. V was pared by 3 bases and J by 5 bases, with 17 bases between. The CDR3 DNA is TGCGCCAGCAGCTCGACTCGGACGGAGGGGACTGAAGCTTTCTTT. This gives the protein CASSSTRTEGTEAFF. The full variable domain, in which reference TRBV5-1 and TRBJ1-1 provide the parts outside the CDR3, is KAGVTQTPRYLIKTRGQQVTLSCSPISGHRSVSWYQQTPGQGLQFLFEYFSETQRNKGNFPGRFSGRQFSNSRSEMNVSTLELGDSALYLCASSSTRTEGTEAFFGQGTRLTVV.

This chain links TRBV9 with TRBJ2-5; tentatively, D is TRBD2 (6 bases). CDR3 length equals 14 residues. CDR1 and CDR2 (germline): SGDLS, YYNGEE. The V end lost 2 bases, the J end lost 6 bases, and 14 bases lay between the germline ends. CDR3 amino acids: CASSVEPGVKTQYF. The CDR3 DNA follows: TGTGCCAGCAGCGTTGAGCCGGGGGTGAAGACCCAGTACTTC. The entire variable domain, with the rest obtained from reference TRBV9 and TRBJ2-5, is as follows: DSGVTQTPKHLITATGQRVTLRCSPRSGDLSVYWYQQSLDQGLQFLIQYYNGEERAKGNILERFSAQQFPDLHSELNLSSLELGDSALYFCASSVEPGVKTQYFGPGTRLLVL.

The V call is TRBV6-5, the J call TRBJ2-1; D gene uncertain. The V end lost 4 bases, the J end lost 3 bases, and 7 bases lay between the germline ends. CDR1 MNHEY and CDR2 SVGAGI come from the germline V gene. CDR3 length equals 13 residues. The CDR3 reads CASSLDLYNEQFF. CDR3 nucleotide sequence: TGTGCCAGCAGTTTGGACCTCTACAATGAGCAGTTCTTC.

The J gene is TRBJ2-3, the V gene TRBV27; 12 nucleotides agree with TRBD2. The CDR3 totals 15 residues. The V and J ends lost 5 bases and 5 bases, in that order; junction bases with no gene match: 5. The germline CDR1 and CDR2 sequences are MNHEY and SMNVEV (reference sequence). CDR3 sequence: CASSLLAGGKDTQYF. Written as DNA, the CDR3 is TGTGCCAGCAGTCTTCTAGCGGGGGGGAAAGATACGCAGTATTTT.

The genes are TRBV18 and TRBJ2-7, with 9 bases matching TRBD1. The CDR3 is made up of 15 amino acids. The V segment lost 3 bases and the J segment 2 bases; nucleotides outside the gene matches: 5. Germline assignment: CDR1 KGHSH and CDR2 LQKENI. The CDR3 here is CASSPAGQGPYEQYF. DNA of the CDR3: TGTGCCAGCTCACCGGCCGGACAGGGGCCCTACGAGCAGTACTTC. The complete variable domain, with remaining parts taken from reference TRBV18 and TRBJ2-7, reads NAGVMQNPRHLVRRRGQEARLRCSPMKGHSHVYWYRQLPEEGLKFMVYLQKENIIDESGMPKERFSAEFPKEGPSILRIQQVVRGDSAAYFCASSPAGQGPYEQYFGPGTRLTVT.

This clone was picked up many times. This chain links TRBV7-9 with TRBJ2-1; D possibly corresponds to TRBD2 (7 bases). CDR3 length: 15 amino acids. The V end lost 3 bases, the J end lost 4 bases, and 13 bases lay between the germline ends. Germline values: CDR1 SEHNR, CDR2 FQNEAQ (reference sequence). The CDR3 region is CASSFGGLGYNEQFF. In nucleotides, the CDR3 is TGTGCCAGCAGCTTCGGGGGGCTAGGGTACAATGAGCAGTTCTTC.

The genes are TRBV30 and TRBJ2-2; D is uncertain. Germline V gene sequence: CDR1 GTSNPN, CDR2 SVGIG (reference sequence). This CDR3 comprises 14 residues. Deletions cut 7 bases from V and 7 bases from J, with 19 bases between. Written as DNA, the CDR3 is TGTGCCTCCCTAAGCAAGGGAATGGGCGGGGAGCTGTTTTTT. It specifies CASLSKGMGGELFF.

The chain combines TRBV10-3 with TRBJ1-1; D unresolved. Trimming left V 6 bases short and J 3 bases short, with 14 bases between. CDR1 and CDR2 from the germline V gene are ENHRY and SYGVKD. The CDR3 loop spans 14 amino acids. CDR3 amino acids: CAIRSGGSDTEAFF. CDR3 nucleotides: TGTGCCATCAGATCCGGTGGTAGTGACACTGAAGCTTTCTTT.

This clone was seen only once. The CDR3 DNA is TGTGCCAGCAGCCCCCGGGACAGGGTACCGGTGCAGTACTTC. Translated: CASSPRDRVPVQYF. The genes are TRBV7-6 and TRBJ2-7; 9 nucleotides agree with TRBD1. V shed 5 bases, J shed 9 bases, and the junction held 11 bases outside the gene matches. The CDR3 covers 14 residues. Germline V CDR1 and CDR2: SGHVS, FNYEAQ. Full variable domain (rest looked up from reference TRBV7-6 and TRBJ2-7): GAGVSQSPRYKVTKRGQDVALRCDPISGHVSLYWYRQALGQGPEFLTYFNYEAQQDKSGLPNDRFSAERPEGSISTLTIQRTEQRDSAMYRCASSPRDRVPVQYFGPGTRLTVT.

As regards this clone: Other DNA sequences from this sample encode an identical CDR3 as well. The chain has TRBV18 and TRBJ2-7; D is ambiguous. CDR3 length: 13 residues. Germline V gives CDR1 KGHSH, CDR2 LQKENI. V lost 3 bases, J lost 0 bases, and 6 bases lay in between. The CDR3 DNA follows: TGTGCCAGCTCACCCGGCTCCTCCTACGAGCAGTACTTC. Its translation: CASSPGSSYEQYF.

This rearrangement joins TRBV2 to TRBJ2-2; D may correspond to TRBD1 or TRBD2 (5 bases each). CDR3 size: 12 residues. Germline-derived CDR1 and CDR2 are SNHLY and FYNNEI. Trimming removed 5 bases at V and 8 bases at J, with 9 bases between. The CDR3 DNA is TGTGCCAGCAGTAGGGACGTGGGGGAGCTGTTTTTT. It translates to CASSRDVGELFF.

CDR3 protein: CASSFSGGAYEQYF. In DNA form, the CDR3 reads TGTGCCAGCAGCTTTAGCGGGGGGGCCTACGAGCAGTACTTC. The chain has TRBV5-5 and TRBJ2-7; 11 bases agree with TRBD2. V trimming: 2 bases; J trimming: 2 bases; junction bases outside the gene matches: 0. The CDR3 length is 14 residues. Germline V CDR1 and CDR2: SGHKS, YYEKEE (reference sequence). The variable domain in full, with the rest retrieved from reference TRBV5-5 and TRBJ2-7, is DAGVTQSPTHLIKTRGQQVTLRCSPISGHKSVSWYQQVLGQGPQFIFQYYEKEERGRGNFPDRFSARQFPNYSSELNVNALLLGDSALYLCASSFSGGAYEQYFGPGTRLTVT.

This chain connects TRBV11-2 to TRBJ2-1; D possibly uses TRBD1 or TRBD2 (5 bases each). Germline assignment: CDR1 SGHAT and CDR2 FQNNGV. This CDR3 contains 12 residues. V lost 5 bases to trimming and J lost 14 bases, with 16 bases between them. The CDR3, as DNA: TGTGCCAGCAGCCTTGCAACTTGGGGGAAGTTCTTC. This encodes CASSLATWGKFF.

V gene TRBV7-9 combines with J gene TRBJ2-1; D possibly corresponds to TRBD1 (6 bases). V gave up 3 bases and J gave up 8 bases, with 14 bases separating them. Germline values: CDR1 SEHNR, CDR2 FQNEAQ (reference sequence). CDR3 length: 14 residues. For the CDR3, the DNA is TGTGCCAGCAGCTTGGGGACACTTGGGCATGAGCAGTTCTTC. Amino acid sequence: CASSLGTLGHEQFF.

In this sample, this clone turned up a few times. The chain joins TRBV5-1 to TRBJ1-1; no reliable D call. The CDR3 has 13 residues. With 2 bases removed from V and 3 bases from J, the gap between germline ends came to 8 bases. Germline V gives CDR1 SGHRS, CDR2 YFSETQ. CDR3 loop: CASSLTRDTEAFF. DNA for the CDR3: TGCGCCAGCAGCTTAACAAGGGACACTGAAGCTTTCTTT.

A few counts support this clone. This sequence joins TRBV6-5 and TRBJ2-7; 8 nucleotides align to TRBD1. Trimming at V came to 1 base and at J to 4 bases, leaving 6 bases not matched to a gene. From germline, CDR1 is MNHEY and CDR2 SVGAGI. The CDR3 extends over 15 amino acids. This CDR3 is CASSYFRTGSYEQYF. CDR3 DNA sequence: TGTGCCAGCAGTTACTTCAGGACAGGGTCTTACGAGCAGTACTTC.

The gene calls are TRBV29-1 and TRBJ1-1; D is possibly TRBD1 (6 bases). This CDR3 comprises 13 residues. CDR1 and CDR2 (germline): SQVTM, ANQGSEA. V lost 2 bases and J lost 5, with 12 bases in between. CDR3 residues: CSVEQGLSTEAFF. The CDR3 nucleotides read TGCAGCGTTGAACAGGGGTTGTCGACTGAAGCTTTCTTT.

The V and J genes are TRBV5-4 and TRBJ1-4; D ambiguous. Germline V gene lookup returns CDR1 SGHNT and CDR2 YYREEE (reference sequence). The CDR3 spans 16 residues. Trimming removed 0 bases at V and 2 bases at J, with 11 bases between. The CDR3 nucleotides read TGTGCCAGCAGCTTGGGACCCACTTGGACTAATGAAAAACTGTTTTTT. As protein: CASSLGPTWTNEKLFF.

This clone has a handful of counts. The V call is TRBV5-1, the J call TRBJ1-6, with a tentative D call TRBD1 (6 bases). The V end was cut by 0 bases, the J end by 8 bases, with 15 bases between. Germline V CDR1 and CDR2: SGHRS, YFSETQ. The CDR3 length is 16 residues. The CDR3 coding sequence is TGCGCCAGCAGCTTGGTCGACGGGGGGCTCTATTCACCCCTCCACTTT. It specifies CASSLVDGGLYSPLHF.

The genes are TRBV5-1 and TRBJ2-1; possible D gene TRBD2, 7 bases. In germline, CDR1 is SGHRS, CDR2 YFSETQ. This CDR3 has 16 residues. V was cut by 0 bases and J by 4 bases, with 14 bases left in between. The CDR3 here is CASSLAGGGEYNEQFF. In DNA form, the CDR3 reads TGCGCCAGCAGCTTGGCGGGGGGCGGGGAATACAATGAGCAGTTCTTC.

This rearrangement joins TRBV9 to TRBJ1-6, with D perhaps matching TRBD1 (5 bases). Germline CDR1 reads SGDLS; CDR2 reads YYNGEE. Trimming cost V 3 bases and J 8 bases, with 6 bases left between them. The CDR3 covers 12 residues. The CDR3 DNA reads TGTGCCAGCAGCGGGGGGGATTCACCCCTCCACTTT. The encoded protein is CASSGGDSPLHF.

The J gene is TRBJ2-6, the V gene TRBV9, with D unresolved. Per the germline V gene, CDR1 is SGDLS and CDR2 is YYNGEE. The CDR3 contains 17 residues. V was pared by 3 bases and J by 2 bases, with 15 bases between. This CDR3 reads CASSEGRTMAGANVLTF. In DNA, the CDR3 is TGTGCCAGCAGCGAGGGAAGAACCATGGCTGGGGCCAACGTCCTGACTTTC.

The V call is TRBV5-1, the J call TRBJ2-1; D gene unclear. This CDR3 is 13 amino acids long. V gave up 0 bases and J gave up 7 bases, with 8 bases separating them. Germline values: CDR1 SGHRS, CDR2 YFSETQ. The CDR3 is CASSLEAVNEQFF. The CDR3 DNA follows: TGCGCCAGCAGCTTGGAAGCTGTTAATGAGCAGTTCTTC.

The chain combines TRBV4-1 with TRBJ1-2; D may be TRBD1 (5 bases). This CDR3 region has 16 residues. Germline CDR1 MGHRA, CDR2 YSYEKL. V was shortened by 5 bases and J by 3 bases, with 19 bases between the two germline ends. The chain's CDR3 is CASSYPGRGRDYGYTF. The CDR3 nucleotides read TGCGCCAGCAGCTACCCCGGGAGGGGCCGGGACTATGGCTACACCTTC.

Comment on this clone: This CDR3 is also generated by other DNA sequences in the sample. This chain connects TRBV29-1 to TRBJ2-2; D is unclear. The CDR3 has 13 residues. Germline CDR1 SQVTM, CDR2 ANQGSEA. The V end lost 3 bases, the J end lost 2 bases, and 7 bases lay between the germline ends. The chain's CDR3 is CSVDGPNTGELFF. The CDR3 DNA reads TGCAGCGTTGACGGCCCTAACACCGGGGAGCTGTTTTTT.

This clone has a single count. The chain joins TRBV4-3 to TRBJ2-1; no clear D gene. This CDR3 contains 15 residues. Trimming removed 3 bases at V and 0 bases at J, with 9 bases between. Germline V gives CDR1 LGHNA, CDR2 YSLEER. The DNA for the CDR3 is TGCGCCAGCAGCCATAGCAGAACCTCCTACAATGAGCAGTTCTTC. Residues: CASSHSRTSYNEQFF.

This rearrangement joins TRBV6-6 to TRBJ2-7; D unclear. The V and J ends lost 0 bases and 5 bases respectively, with 11 bases between them. The CDR3 has 14 residues. Germline V gives CDR1 MNHNY, CDR2 SVGAGI (reference sequence). This CDR3 reads CASSYSKRLDEQYF. CDR3 DNA sequence: TGTGCCAGCAGTTACTCGAAAAGGTTGGACGAGCAGTACTTC.